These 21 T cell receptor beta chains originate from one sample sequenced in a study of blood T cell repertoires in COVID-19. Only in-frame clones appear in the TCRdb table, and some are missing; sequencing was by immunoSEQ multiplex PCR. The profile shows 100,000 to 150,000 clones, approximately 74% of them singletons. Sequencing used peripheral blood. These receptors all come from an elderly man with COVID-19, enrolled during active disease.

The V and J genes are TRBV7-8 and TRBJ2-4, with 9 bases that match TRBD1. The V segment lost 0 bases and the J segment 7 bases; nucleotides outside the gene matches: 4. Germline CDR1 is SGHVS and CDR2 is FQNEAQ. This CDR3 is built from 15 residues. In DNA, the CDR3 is TGTGCCAGCAGCTTAGCCGGGACAGGGAGTAACATTCAGTACTTC. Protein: CASSLAGTGSNIQYF.

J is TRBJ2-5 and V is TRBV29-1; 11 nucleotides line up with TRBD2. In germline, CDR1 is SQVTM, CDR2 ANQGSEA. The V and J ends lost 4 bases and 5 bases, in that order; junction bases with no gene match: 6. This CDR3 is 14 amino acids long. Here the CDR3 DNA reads TGCAGCGTTGGTGTAGCGGGAGGGGTGGAGACCCAGTACTTC. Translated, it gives CSVGVAGGVETQYF.

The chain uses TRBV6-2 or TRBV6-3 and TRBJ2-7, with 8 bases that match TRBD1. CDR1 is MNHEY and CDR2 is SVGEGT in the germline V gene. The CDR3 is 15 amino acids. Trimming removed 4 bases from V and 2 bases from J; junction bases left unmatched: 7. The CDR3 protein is CASSSQGVLAYEQYF. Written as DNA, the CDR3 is TGTGCCAGCAGTTCACAGGGGGTCCTCGCCTACGAGCAGTACTTC.

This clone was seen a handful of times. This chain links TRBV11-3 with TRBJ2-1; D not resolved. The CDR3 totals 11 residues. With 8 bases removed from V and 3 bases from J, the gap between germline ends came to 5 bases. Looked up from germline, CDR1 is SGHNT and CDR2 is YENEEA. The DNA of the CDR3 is TGTGCCAGCGCAGACTACAATGAGCAGTTCTTC. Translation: CASADYNEQFF. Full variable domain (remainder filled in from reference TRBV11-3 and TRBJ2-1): EAGVVQSPRYKIIEKKQPVAFWCNPISGHNTLYWYLQNLGQGPELLIRYENEEAVDDSQLPKDRFSAERLKGVDSTLKIQPAELGDSAVYLCASADYNEQFFGPGTRLTVL.

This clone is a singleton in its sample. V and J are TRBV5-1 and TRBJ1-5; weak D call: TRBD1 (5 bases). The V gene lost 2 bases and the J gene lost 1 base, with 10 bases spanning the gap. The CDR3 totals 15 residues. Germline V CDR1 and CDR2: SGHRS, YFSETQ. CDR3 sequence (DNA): TGCGCCAGCAGCTTCGGACAAGGGAGCAATCAGCCCCAGCATTTT. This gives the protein CASSFGQGSNQPQHF.

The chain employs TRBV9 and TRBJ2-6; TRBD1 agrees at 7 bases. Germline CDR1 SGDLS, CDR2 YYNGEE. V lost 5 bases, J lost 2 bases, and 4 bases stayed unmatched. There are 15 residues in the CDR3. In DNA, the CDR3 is TGTGCCAGCAGAAGACAGGGAGCTGGGGCCAACGTCCTGACTTTC. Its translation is CASRRQGAGANVLTF.

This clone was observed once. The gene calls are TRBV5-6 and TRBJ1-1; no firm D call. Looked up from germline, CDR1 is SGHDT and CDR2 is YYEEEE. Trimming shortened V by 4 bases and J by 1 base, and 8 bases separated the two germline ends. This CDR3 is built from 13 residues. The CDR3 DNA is TGTGCCAGCAGCGGCGGCGGGAACACTGAAGCTTTCTTT. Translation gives CASSGGGNTEAFF.

Here the CDR3 DNA reads TGTGCCTCCCTAGATGGCCGCCGACGAGAGACCCAGTACTTC. Encoded protein: CASLDGRRRETQYF. This chain uses TRBV2 with TRBJ2-5; D is undetermined. The CDR3 spans 14 residues. Trimming took 11 bases from V and 4 from J, leaving 20 bases between them. Germline V lookup: CDR1 SNHLY, CDR2 FYNNEI.

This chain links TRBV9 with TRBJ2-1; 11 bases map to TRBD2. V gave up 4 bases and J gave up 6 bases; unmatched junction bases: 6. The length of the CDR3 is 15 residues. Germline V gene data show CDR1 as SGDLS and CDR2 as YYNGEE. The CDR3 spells CASSLQGTSGNEQFF. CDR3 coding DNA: TGTGCCAGCAGCCTCCAGGGGACTAGCGGCAATGAGCAGTTCTTC.

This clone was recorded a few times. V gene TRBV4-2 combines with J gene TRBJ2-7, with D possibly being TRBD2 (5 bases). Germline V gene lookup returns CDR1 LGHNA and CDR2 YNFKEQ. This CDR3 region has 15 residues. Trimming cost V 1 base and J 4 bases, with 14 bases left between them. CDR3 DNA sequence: TGTGCCAGCAGCCAAGGAGGACGGGATCCGTACGAGCAGTACTTC. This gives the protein CASSQGGRDPYEQYF.

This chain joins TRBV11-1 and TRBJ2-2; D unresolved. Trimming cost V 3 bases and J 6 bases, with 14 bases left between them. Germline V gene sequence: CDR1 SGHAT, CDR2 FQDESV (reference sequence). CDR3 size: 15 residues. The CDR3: CASSFGLPAAGELFF. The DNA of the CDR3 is TGTGCCAGCAGCTTTGGCCTGCCCGCGGCCGGGGAGCTGTTTTTT.

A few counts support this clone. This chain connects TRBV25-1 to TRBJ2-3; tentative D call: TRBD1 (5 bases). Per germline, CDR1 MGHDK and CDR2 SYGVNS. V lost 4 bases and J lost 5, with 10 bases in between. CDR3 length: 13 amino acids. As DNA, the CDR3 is TGTGCCAGCAGTGGACTGCAGGGAGATACGCAGTATTTT. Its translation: CASSGLQGDTQYF.

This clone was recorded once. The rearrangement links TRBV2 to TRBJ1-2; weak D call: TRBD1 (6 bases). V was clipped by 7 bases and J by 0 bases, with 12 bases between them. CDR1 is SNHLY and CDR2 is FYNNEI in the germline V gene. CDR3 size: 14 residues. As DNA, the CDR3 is TGTGCCAGCAATTGGGACACCCCTAACTATGGCTACACCTTC. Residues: CASNWDTPNYGYTF.

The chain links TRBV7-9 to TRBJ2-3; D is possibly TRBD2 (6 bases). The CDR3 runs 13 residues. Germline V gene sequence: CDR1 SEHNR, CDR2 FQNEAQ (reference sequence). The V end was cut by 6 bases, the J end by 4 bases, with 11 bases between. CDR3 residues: CASSPTRSDTQYF. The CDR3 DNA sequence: TGTGCCAGCAGTCCGACTAGGTCAGATACGCAGTATTTT.

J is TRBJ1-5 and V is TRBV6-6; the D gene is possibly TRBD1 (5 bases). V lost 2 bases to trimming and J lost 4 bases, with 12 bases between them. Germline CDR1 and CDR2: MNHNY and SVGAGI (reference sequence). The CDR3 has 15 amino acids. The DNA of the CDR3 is TGTGCCAGCAGTTACGGGGGGTTGGGAAATCAGCCCCAGCATTTT. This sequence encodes CASSYGGLGNQPQHF.

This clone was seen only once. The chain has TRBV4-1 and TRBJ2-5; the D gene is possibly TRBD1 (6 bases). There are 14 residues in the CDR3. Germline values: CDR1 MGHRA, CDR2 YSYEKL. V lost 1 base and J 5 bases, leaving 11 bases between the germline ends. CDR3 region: CASSQVDRTETQYF. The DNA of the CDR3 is TGCGCCAGCAGCCAAGTTGACAGGACTGAGACCCAGTACTTC.

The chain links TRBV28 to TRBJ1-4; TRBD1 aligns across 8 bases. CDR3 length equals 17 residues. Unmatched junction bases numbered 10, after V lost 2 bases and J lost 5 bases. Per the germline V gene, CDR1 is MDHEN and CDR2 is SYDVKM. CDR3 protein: CASSLPGGGQVNEKLFF. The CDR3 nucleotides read TGTGCCAGCAGTTTACCTGGAGGGGGACAGGTAAATGAAAAACTGTTTTTT.

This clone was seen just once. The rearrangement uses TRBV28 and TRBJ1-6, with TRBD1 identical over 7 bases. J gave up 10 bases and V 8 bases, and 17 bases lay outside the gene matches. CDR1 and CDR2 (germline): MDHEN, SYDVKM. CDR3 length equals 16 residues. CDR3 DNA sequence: TGTGCCAGCTCTGAGACGAGGGGGACAGTTGGGTCACCCCTCCACTTT. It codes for CASSETRGTVGSPLHF.

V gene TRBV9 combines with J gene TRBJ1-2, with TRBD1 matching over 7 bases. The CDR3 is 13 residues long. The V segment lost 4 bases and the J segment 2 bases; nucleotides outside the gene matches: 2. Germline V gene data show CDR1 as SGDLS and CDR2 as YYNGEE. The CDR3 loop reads CASSWDSNYGYTF. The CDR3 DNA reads TGTGCCAGCAGCTGGGACAGCAACTATGGCTACACCTTC.

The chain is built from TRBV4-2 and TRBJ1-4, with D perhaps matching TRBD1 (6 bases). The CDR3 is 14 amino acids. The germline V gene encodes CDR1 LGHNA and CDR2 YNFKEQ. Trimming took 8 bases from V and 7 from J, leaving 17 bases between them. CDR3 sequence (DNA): TGTGCCAGCGGACCACAGGGCTGGGGTGAAAAACTGTTTTTT. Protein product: CASGPQGWGEKLFF.

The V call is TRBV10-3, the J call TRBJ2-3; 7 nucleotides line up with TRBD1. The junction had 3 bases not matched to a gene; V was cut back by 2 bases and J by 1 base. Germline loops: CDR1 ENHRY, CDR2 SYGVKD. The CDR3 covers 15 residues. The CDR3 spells CAISERTGGTDTQYF. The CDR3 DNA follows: TGTGCCATCAGTGAGCGGACAGGCGGCACAGATACGCAGTATTTT.